Below, 28 T cell receptor beta chains from the same sample are listed, as sequenced in a study of shared clonotypes between healthy human individuals. The data were produced by immunoSEQ multiplex PCR, yet TCRdb's version contains in-frame clones alone and is incomplete. The repertoire consists of roughly 380,000 clones, with about 96% occurring once and the leading ten covering 0.32%. Sequenced material: memory CD8+ T cells sorted from blood. Documented subset: CD45RO+ cells pooled with CCR7-negative TemRA cells. All receptors derive from a man aged 25 to 40 in good health.

CDR3 sequence (DNA): TGCGCCAGCAGCCAAAGACTAGCGGGAGGAAACGCCGGGGAGCTGTTTTTT. Translated, it gives CASSQRLAGGNAGELFF. The V and J genes are TRBV4-1 and TRBJ2-2, with 13 positions matching TRBD2. V was pared by 2 bases and J by 6 bases, with 6 bases of the junction left unmatched. Per germline, CDR1 MGHRA and CDR2 YSYEKL. The CDR3 runs to 17 residues.

The V and J genes are TRBV5-1 and TRBJ2-1; possible D gene TRBD2, 5 bases. Trimming removed 0 bases at V and 9 bases at J, with 16 bases between. Per germline, CDR1 SGHRS and CDR2 YFSETQ. CDR3 length: 15 residues. CDR3 amino acids: CASSLAGEGLGEQFF. DNA of the CDR3: TGCGCCAGCAGCTTGGCCGGAGAGGGCCTGGGTGAGCAGTTCTTC.

This clone occurred once. Other nucleotide sequences from this sample produce the same CDR3. This rearrangement joins TRBV6-6 to TRBJ2-3; 10 bases are a match to TRBD1. Losses at the gene ends were 6 bases for V and 4 bases for J; bases not matched to a gene: 4. Germline CDR1 reads MNHNY; CDR2 reads SVGAGI (reference sequence). The CDR3 has 14 residues. This CDR3 is CASRLTGGADTQYF. The CDR3 DNA sequence: TGTGCCAGCAGGTTGACAGGGGGCGCAGATACGCAGTATTTT.

The rearrangement uses TRBV6-4 and TRBJ1-1; 8 positions agree with TRBD1. The V gene end was trimmed by 7 bases and the J gene end by 7 bases; junction bases not matched to a gene: 17. CDR3 size: 16 residues. Germline CDR1 MRHNA, CDR2 SNTAGT. The CDR3 protein is CASTANRTGRGIEAFF. DNA for the CDR3: TGTGCCAGCACAGCAAACAGGACAGGGCGAGGGATTGAAGCTTTCTTT.

The rearrangement uses TRBV10-2 and TRBJ2-5; 9 bases match TRBD2. Trimming at V came to 6 bases and at J to 5 bases, leaving 7 bases not matched to a gene. The CDR3 spans 14 residues. Germline V lookup: CDR1 WSHSY, CDR2 SAAADI. This CDR3 is CASRGTSRLETQYF. Here the CDR3 DNA reads TGCGCCAGCAGGGGGACTAGCCGCCTGGAGACCCAGTACTTC.

This clone was recorded once. This sequence joins TRBV5-4 and TRBJ2-7; weak D call: TRBD1 (5 bases). The CDR3 covers 12 residues. Trimming took 3 bases from V and 4 from J, leaving 8 bases between them. CDR1 and CDR2 from the germline V gene are SGHNT and YYREEE (reference sequence). Written as DNA, the CDR3 is TGTGCCAGCAGCTCGACAGCTTACGAGCAGTACTTC. Protein: CASSSTAYEQYF.

The rearrangement joins TRBV11-2 to TRBJ2-5; 9 positions match TRBD2. The CDR3 extends over 15 amino acids. V shed 3 bases and J 5 bases; nucleotides not matched to a gene: 7. Germline V gives CDR1 SGHAT, CDR2 FQNNGV. The CDR3 reads CASSFRASGTETQYF. The CDR3 region has the DNA TGTGCCAGCAGCTTTCGGGCTAGCGGGACGGAGACCCAGTACTTC.

For this clone: The same CDR3 also results from other DNA sequences found in this sample. V gene TRBV28 combines with J gene TRBJ2-3; D possibly corresponds to TRBD1 (5 bases). Germline V lookup: CDR1 MDHEN, CDR2 SYDVKM. This CDR3 has 15 residues. Trimming took off 1 base at V and 0 bases at J, with 8 bases between the two ends. As DNA, the CDR3 is TGTGCCAGCAGTTTATCAGGGTCTAGCACAGATACGCAGTATTTT. This sequence encodes CASSLSGSSTDTQYF. Filled out from reference TRBV28 and TRBJ2-3, the complete variable domain reads DVKVTQSSRYLVKRTGEKVFLECVQDMDHENMFWYRQDPGLGLRLIYFSYDVKMKEKGDIPEGYSVSREKKERFSLILESASTNQTSMYLCASSLSGSSTDTQYFGPGTRLTVL.

The V call is TRBV29-1, the J call TRBJ2-4, with a weak D call TRBD2 (5 bases). The CDR3 has 13 amino acids. Between the trimmed V and J ends, which lost 3 bases and 3 bases, there was a span of 9 bases. Germline V gives CDR1 SQVTM, CDR2 ANQGSEA. DNA for the CDR3: TGCAGCGTTGATACCGGGGTCAAAAACATTCAGTACTTC. Its translation is CSVDTGVKNIQYF.

Regarding this clone: The sample carries other DNA sequences with the same CDR3. This sequence joins TRBV5-1 and TRBJ2-3, with 7 bases aligning to TRBD2. The CDR3 loop spans 14 amino acids. Unmatched junction bases numbered 2, after V lost 4 bases and J lost 0 bases. The germline V gene encodes CDR1 SGHRS and CDR2 YFSETQ. CDR3 loop: CASSPSGSTDTQYF. CDR3 coding DNA: TGCGCCAGCAGCCCTAGCGGAAGCACAGATACGCAGTATTTT.

This clone is a singleton in its sample. This chain connects TRBV6-5 to TRBJ2-1; D call uncertain. CDR3 length: 15 amino acids. In germline, CDR1 is MNHEY, CDR2 SVGAGI. V was pared by 1 base and J by 0 bases, with 7 bases between. The chain's CDR3 is CASSYWRSSYNEQFF. As DNA, the CDR3 is TGTGCCAGCAGTTACTGGCGGAGCTCCTACAATGAGCAGTTCTTC.

This rearrangement joins TRBV7-3 to TRBJ2-3; 12 nucleotides match TRBD1. Germline CDR1 reads SGHTA; CDR2 reads FQGTGA. Unmatched junction bases numbered 1, after V lost 2 bases and J lost 4 bases. This CDR3 region has 15 residues. CDR3 loop: CASSLGTGGSDTQYF. The CDR3 DNA follows: TGTGCCAGCAGCTTAGGGACAGGGGGCTCAGATACGCAGTATTTT. Drawing the rest from reference TRBV7-3 and TRBJ2-3, the complete variable domain is GAGVSQTPSNKVTEKGKYVELRCDPISGHTALYWYRQSLGQGPEFLIYFQGTGAADDSGLPNDRFFAVRPEGSVSTLKIQRTERGDSAVYLCASSLGTGGSDTQYFGPGTRLTVL.

The V gene is TRBV6-4, the J gene TRBJ1-2; TRBD1 agrees at 8 bases. Per the germline V gene, CDR1 is MRHNA and CDR2 is SNTAGT. This CDR3 is built from 16 residues. J was trimmed by 0 bases and V by 7 bases; bases with no gene match: 10. The DNA for the CDR3 is TGTGCCAGCACCTACACCGGACAGGGCGCTAACTATGGCTACACCTTC. Amino acid sequence: CASTYTGQGANYGYTF.

With regard to this clone: The sample contains more than one DNA sequence encoding this CDR3. CDR3 sequence reads: CASSFNSYEQYF. In DNA form, the CDR3 reads TGCGCCAGCAGCTTTAATTCCTACGAGCAGTACTTC. J is TRBJ2-7 and V is TRBV5-1; unclear D gene. V lost 2 bases to trimming and J lost 1 base, with 4 bases between them. The germline V gene encodes CDR1 SGHRS and CDR2 YFSETQ. The CDR3 covers 12 residues. The variable domain in full, with the rest retrieved from reference TRBV5-1 and TRBJ2-7, is KAGVTQTPRYLIKTRGQQVTLSCSPISGHRSVSWYQQTPGQGLQFLFEYFSETQRNKGNFPGRFSGRQFSNSRSEMNVSTLELGDSALYLCASSFNSYEQYFGPGTRLTVT.

The gene calls are TRBV5-1 and TRBJ1-1; 8 nucleotides line up with TRBD1. The ends lost 3 bases at V and 2 bases at J; junction bases unmatched: 3. The CDR3 extends over 14 amino acids. The germline gives CDR1 SGHRS, CDR2 YFSETQ. CDR3 nucleotides: TGCGCCAGCAGCTGGGGACAGGCTAACACTGAAGCTTTCTTT. Its protein product is CASSWGQANTEAFF. Variable domain in full (rest from reference TRBV5-1 and TRBJ1-1): KAGVTQTPRYLIKTRGQQVTLSCSPISGHRSVSWYQQTPGQGLQFLFEYFSETQRNKGNFPGRFSGRQFSNSRSEMNVSTLELGDSALYLCASSWGQANTEAFFGQGTRLTVV.

This chain uses TRBV5-4 with TRBJ2-3, with 7 bases matching TRBD2. The V gene end was trimmed by 1 base and the J gene end by 6 bases; junction bases not matched to a gene: 5. The length of the CDR3 is 14 residues. CDR1 SGHNT and CDR2 YYREEE come from the germline V gene (reference sequence). The CDR3 sequence: CASSLSRGGDTQYF. Written as DNA, the CDR3 is TGTGCCAGCAGCTTGTCACGGGGAGGGGATACGCAGTATTTT.

This clone has only one observation. This rearrangement joins TRBV5-8 to TRBJ2-3; D perhaps matches TRBD2 (5 bases). Per the germline V gene, CDR1 is SGHTS and CDR2 is YDEGEE. With 2 bases removed from V and 1 base from J, the gap between germline ends came to 11 bases. This CDR3 contains 15 residues. CDR3 in DNA: TGTGCCAGCAGCTTTCATCGGGGTGGCACAGATACGCAGTATTTT. It specifies CASSFHRGGTDTQYF.

This chain links TRBV7-9 with TRBJ1-1, with D unresolved. Germline V gives CDR1 SEHNR, CDR2 FQNEAQ (reference sequence). V gave up 2 bases and J gave up 1 base, with 5 bases separating them. This CDR3 region has 13 residues. The CDR3 sequence is CASSLRGNTEAFF. DNA for the CDR3: TGTGCCAGCAGCTTACGGGGGAACACTGAAGCTTTCTTT.

The chain employs TRBV7-2 and TRBJ2-2; D gene unclear. The length of the CDR3 is 13 residues. With 5 bases removed from V and 1 base from J, the gap between germline ends came to 5 bases. In germline, CDR1 is SGHTA, CDR2 FQGNSA. The CDR3 protein is CASSPQNTGELFF. The CDR3 DNA is TGTGCCAGCAGCCCCCAGAACACCGGGGAGCTGTTTTTT.

J is TRBJ1-6 and V is TRBV6-5, with a possible D match to TRBD1 (6 bases). V was cut by 0 bases and J by 7 bases, with 10 bases left in between. The CDR3 runs to 15 residues. Germline CDR1 and CDR2: MNHEY and SVGAGI. The DNA for the CDR3 is TGTGCCAGCAGTTACTCCGACAGGCCCAATTCACCCCTCCACTTT. Translation: CASSYSDRPNSPLHF.

The chain recombines TRBV10-3 with TRBJ2-3; 9 bases match TRBD2. Germline V CDR1 and CDR2: ENHRY, SYGVKD. This CDR3 contains 14 residues. V gave up 11 bases and J gave up 4 bases; unmatched junction bases: 10. The CDR3 DNA sequence: TGTGCCTCGCTTAGCGGGAGTTTGGCAGATACGCAGTATTTT. It is translated as CASLSGSLADTQYF.

J is TRBJ1-1 and V is TRBV19, with 10 nucleotides matching TRBD1. The ends lost 8 bases at V and 1 base at J; junction bases unmatched: 13. The germline V gene has CDR1 LNHDA and CDR2 SQIVND (reference sequence). CDR3 length: 17 residues. The CDR3 DNA reads as TGTGCCAGTCCCTCCGGGACAGGGGCCTCTCGGAACACTGAAGCTTTCTTT. Protein product: CASPSGTGASRNTEAFF.

V and J are TRBV23-1 and TRBJ1-2; D unresolved. TRBV23-1 is designated an ORF whose function remains uncertain. The length of the CDR3 is 14 residues. V was clipped by 4 bases and J by 0 bases, with 9 bases between them. The chain's CDR3 is CASSRTEANYGYTF. The CDR3 DNA reads as TGCGCCAGCAGTCGGACGGAAGCTAACTATGGCTACACCTTC.

CDR3 nucleotide sequence: TGTGCCAGCAGTTTCAGAAAGGGGGCGCGCAATCAGCCCCAGCATTTT. Protein product: CASSFRKGARNQPQHF. The gene calls are TRBV28 and TRBJ1-5; 7 bases align to TRBD1. This CDR3 contains 16 residues. Germline loops: CDR1 MDHEN, CDR2 SYDVKM. J gave up 2 bases and V 3 bases, and 7 bases lay outside the gene matches.

The chain is built from TRBV30 and TRBJ2-7; D may be TRBD2 (5 bases). Germline CDR1 and CDR2: GTSNPN and SVGIG (reference sequence). The V end was cut by 0 bases, the J end by 4 bases, with 16 bases between. The CDR3 sequence is 15 residues long. CDR3 sequence reads: CAWSVLSGKGYEQYF. As DNA, the CDR3 is TGTGCCTGGAGTGTACTTTCGGGGAAGGGTTACGAGCAGTACTTC.

This sequence joins TRBV5-1 and TRBJ1-6, with a tentative D call TRBD1 (6 bases). Trimming stripped 3 bases from V and 8 bases from J, with 9 bases between. This CDR3 spans 13 amino acids. The germline gives CDR1 SGHRS, CDR2 YFSETQ. The CDR3 region has the DNA TGCGCCAGCAGCTCAAGGGGGGATTCACCCCTCCACTTT. This codes for CASSSRGDSPLHF. Combining the CDR3 with reference TRBV5-1 and TRBJ1-6 gives the whole variable domain KAGVTQTPRYLIKTRGQQVTLSCSPISGHRSVSWYQQTPGQGLQFLFEYFSETQRNKGNFPGRFSGRQFSNSRSEMNVSTLELGDSALYLCASSSRGDSPLHFGNGTRLTVT.

The gene calls are TRBV2 and TRBJ1-5; maybe TRBD1 (5 bases). Per the germline V gene, CDR1 is SNHLY and CDR2 is FYNNEI. Trimming removed 4 bases from V and 0 bases from J, with 19 bases in between. This CDR3 has 18 amino acids. The CDR3 nucleotides read TGTGCCAGCAGTGGCCAGACAGAAAGGAGTTATAGCAATCAGCCCCAGCATTTT. It is translated as CASSGQTERSYSNQPQHF.

This chain connects TRBV19 to TRBJ1-5; TRBD1 agrees at 7 bases. Unmatched junction bases numbered 6, after V lost 1 base and J lost 0 bases. The CDR3 has 17 residues. Germline CDR1 reads LNHDA; CDR2 reads SQIVND (reference sequence). CDR3 amino acids: CASSIGIRDSSNQPQHF. In nucleotides, the CDR3 is TGTGCCAGTAGTATAGGGATCCGGGACAGTAGCAATCAGCCCCAGCATTTT.